These 9 T cell receptor beta chains share one sample of origin, sequenced in a study of blood T cell repertoires in COVID-19. Profiling relied on immunoSEQ multiplex PCR, and the TCRdb table lists in-frame clones only, not all of them. The table lists some 49,000 clones, 93% of them singletons. The sample comprised peripheral blood. These receptors all come from a man aged 60-69 years with COVID-19, enrolled during active disease.

The chain's CDR3 is CASSLGLAYDTGELFF. Here the CDR3 DNA reads TGTGCCAGCAGCCTGGGACTAGCGTATGACACCGGGGAGCTGTTTTTT. The chain combines TRBV7-3 with TRBJ2-2, with 10 positions matching TRBD2. This CDR3 has 16 residues. Losses at the gene ends were 5 bases for V and 3 bases for J; bases not matched to a gene: 6. Germline CDR1 and CDR2: SGHTA and FQGTGA.

The V gene is TRBV18, the J gene TRBJ2-1; D is unclear. The CDR3 covers 17 residues. With 0 bases removed from V and 4 bases from J, the gap between germline ends came to 16 bases. CDR1 KGHSH and CDR2 LQKENI come from the germline V gene. CDR3 sequence (DNA): TGTGCCAGCTCACCACCGGGTCAGGTCCCTGGTTACAATGAGCAGTTCTTC. This translates into CASSPPGQVPGYNEQFF.

J is TRBJ1-2 and V is TRBV19; the D gene is possibly TRBD1 (5 bases). Looked up from germline, CDR1 is LNHDA and CDR2 is SQIVND (reference sequence). The ends were cut back, 1 base at V and 7 bases at J, with 7 bases in the middle. The CDR3 length is 12 residues. The CDR3 loop reads CASSIGRAGYTF. CDR3 DNA sequence: TGTGCCAGTAGTATAGGCAGGGCTGGCTACACCTTC.

This clone was found once. The chain joins TRBV3-1 (or the pseudogene TRBV3-2) to TRBJ1-1; 7 positions agree with TRBD1. The germline V gene has CDR1 LGHDT and CDR2 YNNKEL (reference sequence). J gave up 12 bases and V 8 bases, and 12 bases lay outside the gene matches. This CDR3 is 12 amino acids long. The CDR3 bases are TGTGCCAGCGCCAATAGCAGGGGGATAACTTTCTTT. It encodes CASANSRGITFF.

CDR3 DNA sequence: TGTGCCAGCAGCCCCCGACAGGGAAACTATGGCTACACCTTC. This gives the protein CASSPRQGNYGYTF. The chain joins TRBV9 to TRBJ1-2, with 7 bases aligning to TRBD1. Trimming removed 4 bases from V and 2 bases from J; junction bases left unmatched: 5. Germline V CDR1 and CDR2: SGDLS, YYNGEE. The CDR3 runs 14 residues.

The chain combines TRBV19 with TRBJ2-6; tentative D call: TRBD2 (6 bases). The germline gives CDR1 LNHDA, CDR2 SQIVND (reference sequence). Trimming stripped 0 bases from V and 1 base from J, with 16 bases between. This CDR3 comprises 19 residues. The CDR3 spells CASSIDLGLHKSGANVLTF. The DNA for the CDR3 is TGTGCCAGTAGTATAGATCTAGGACTACATAAATCTGGGGCCAACGTCCTGACTTTC.

The rearrangement uses TRBV5-4 and TRBJ1-6; 8 nucleotides align to TRBD1. Germline V CDR1 and CDR2: SGHNT, YYREEE (reference sequence). This CDR3 spans 14 amino acids. Losses at the gene ends were 3 bases for V and 9 bases for J; bases not matched to a gene: 5. CDR3 coding DNA: TGTGCCAGCAGCTCTGGACAGGGTTCTTCACCCCTCCACTTT. Translated: CASSSGQGSSPLHF.

The chain couples TRBV27 to TRBJ1-2; no definite D call. This CDR3 comprises 15 residues. Trimming took off 2 bases at V and 1 base at J, with 11 bases between the two ends. Looked up from germline, CDR1 is MNHEY and CDR2 is SMNVEV (reference sequence). The CDR3 loop is CASSLRGGNNYGYTF. In DNA form, the CDR3 reads TGTGCCAGCAGTTTACGGGGAGGCAATAACTATGGCTACACCTTC.

The rearrangement links TRBV5-5 to TRBJ2-3; D call uncertain. V shed 4 bases and J shed 2 bases, with 11 bases lying between them. Per the germline V gene, CDR1 is SGHKS and CDR2 is YYEKEE (reference sequence). This CDR3 region has 14 residues. The DNA for the CDR3 is TGTGCCAGCAGCCCCCAATCCCACACAGATACGCAGTATTTT. Amino acids: CASSPQSHTDTQYF.